The clone carrying this TCR beta chain was picked up many times. The record originates from a study of T-cell reconstitution after alpha-beta-depleted transplantation in children. Germline CDR1 and CDR2: KGHSH and LQKENI. The CDR3 length is 15 residues. V gave up 3 bases and J gave up 3 bases; unmatched junction bases: 6. Unique molecular identifiers were incorporated during preparation of the TCRbeta library. TCRdb reprocessed the PCR reads via MiXCR and lists one record per CDR3 protein. The sample includes a few hundred thousand distinct CDR3 sequences, roughly a tenth of them seen just once. The receptor comes from a human donor who donated a stem cell graft to a child with acute myeloid leukemia. The sample was PBMCs from the stem cell graft donor, taken from the stem cell graft. The chain has TRBV18 and TRBJ1-2, with TRBD1 identical over 8 bases. CDR3 sequence (DNA): TGTGCCAGCTCACCCGTACAGGGGGGCGACTATGGCTACACCTTC. This gives the protein CASSPVQGGDYGYTF.